This TCR beta chain was observed in a study of T cells after yellow fever vaccination. General study points: Overlap between CD4 and CD8 compartments was detected for a small share of clonotypes. Post-booster samples contained most primary-vaccination clones (more than 95% CD4, approximately 88% CD8). It was the secondary response that reached its peak faster, day 5 versus 15, but it was weaker.

Trimming stripped 4 bases from V and 13 bases from J, with 11 bases between. The CDR3 runs 12 residues. Production of TCR cDNA was by 5'RACE template switching, which also added a universal primer site and UMIs. TCRdb called the 5' RACE reads again in MiXCR, with one record for every CDR3 protein. The sample has some 340,000 distinct CDR3 sequences, about 10% seen once. Details on this clonotype: Its antigen remains unknown.

This specimen consisted of CD4+ T cells sorted from PBMCs, obtained 45 days after the yellow fever booster vaccination. This TCR was recovered from a man younger than 35 who received the YFV17D yellow fever vaccine. The chain is built from TRBV12-3 or TRBV12-4 and TRBJ1-6; TRBD1 might be the D (5 bases). CDR3 residues: CASSSSGSPLHF. CDR3 coding DNA: TGTGCCAGCAGTTCCTCAGGGTCCCCCCTCCACTTT.